This T cell receptor beta chain was sequenced for a study of graft-versus-host responses after intestinal transplantation. At the level of the study: Transplantation in recipients was multivisceral, liver-intestinal, or isolated intestinal. Each recipient received anti-thymocyte globulin induction, then tacrolimus and steroids for around three years. Whole-study findings and limits: Early post-transplant HvG declines showed an association with peak circulating GvH clone levels.

Only one count was recorded for this clone. The antigen is not known. Sequencing used immunoSEQ multiplex PCR; TCRdb keeps in-frame clones, though not all of them. The table lists approximately 130,000 clones, approximately 92% of them singletons. Losses at the gene ends were 4 bases for V and 4 bases for J; bases not matched to a gene: 3. The CDR3 consists of 13 residues. Germline values: CDR1 MNHNS, CDR2 SASEGT. This TCR was recovered from a human donor who received an intestinal transplant. The rearrangement uses TRBV6-1 and TRBJ2-7; 8 nucleotides line up with TRBD2. Sample: unstimulated CD4+ T cells sorted from spleen or lymph node cells, taken before intestinal transplant. The CDR3, as DNA: TGTGCCAGCAGTGGACTAGCGCCATACGAGCAGTACTTC. It translates to CASSGLAPYEQYF.